This is a list of T cell receptor beta chains from one sample in a study of blood T cell repertoires in COVID-19. The repertoire was sequenced with immunoSEQ multiplex PCR; TCRdb's copy has only in-frame clones and lacks some. Among some 240,000 clones listed, approximately 80% were seen once. The sequencing sample was made of peripheral blood. The receptors here all came from a human donor in a cohort sampled during active COVID-19. Each CDR3 is given with its conserved first and last residue. D genes are given only for firm matches. Expanded clones get a size class; other rows say once, few or many, or leave the size out.

.	TRBV7-2	TRBJ1-6	.	TGTGCCAGCAGCCTAGAAACCACAGGGTCACCCCTCCACTTT	CASSLETTGSPLHF
.	TRBV21-1	TRBJ1-1	.	TGTGCCAGCAGCCCCCGACAGGGCCCGATATACACTGAAGCTTTCTTT	CASSPRQGPIYTEAFF
.	TRBV6-5	TRBJ2-5	TRBD1	TGTGCCAGCTCAGGGGGCGGTGAGACCCAGTACTTC	CASSGGGETQYF
.	TRBV2	TRBJ2-6	.	TGTGCCCGTGGAGGGGCCTCTGGGGCCAACGTCCTGACTTTC	CARGGASGANVLTF
.	TRBV28	TRBJ2-7	.	TGTGCCAGCAGTTTATCGGCAGGGGCCTACGAGCAGTACTTC	CASSLSAGAYEQYF
.	TRBV30	TRBJ1-5	TRBD1	TGTGCCTGGAGTGTACGACAGGGCGGCCAGCCCCAGCATTTT	CAWSVRQGGQPQHF
.	TRBV28	TRBJ2-2	TRBD1	TGTGCCAGCAGACCTCAACGCCGGGACAGGGGGCGCTTGGTCGGGGAGCTGTTTTTT	CASRPQRRDRGRLVGELFF
once	TRBV2	TRBJ2-3	.	TGTGCCAGCAGTGGGGCGGGGGCTGGAGATACGCAGTATTTT	CASSGAGAGDTQYF
.	TRBV20-1	TRBJ1-5	TRBD1	TGCAGTGCTAGTGAAACAGGGGGCATTCAGCCCCAGCATTTT	CSASETGGIQPQHF
.	TRBV28	TRBJ2-1	TRBD1	TGTGCCAGCAGTACCCTTCCCGGGACAGCCTCCTACAATGAGCAGTTCTTC	CASSTLPGTASYNEQFF
.	TRBV28	TRBJ2-6	TRBD2	TGTGCCACCCGGGAGGGAATGGGGGCCAACGTCCTGACTTTC	CATREGMGANVLTF
.	TRBV7-9	TRBJ2-4	.	TGTGCCAGCAGCCTTGCAGTAGCCTTAGCCAAAAACATTCAGTACTTC	CASSLAVALAKNIQYF
.	TRBV2	TRBJ2-6	.	TGTGCCAGCACGGGATTCGGTGGGGCCAACGTCCTGACTTTC	CASTGFGGANVLTF
few	TRBV5-6	TRBJ1-1	.	TGTGCCAGCAGGGATACCGGCGTGCCGGGCACTGAAGCTTTCTTT	CASRDTGVPGTEAFF